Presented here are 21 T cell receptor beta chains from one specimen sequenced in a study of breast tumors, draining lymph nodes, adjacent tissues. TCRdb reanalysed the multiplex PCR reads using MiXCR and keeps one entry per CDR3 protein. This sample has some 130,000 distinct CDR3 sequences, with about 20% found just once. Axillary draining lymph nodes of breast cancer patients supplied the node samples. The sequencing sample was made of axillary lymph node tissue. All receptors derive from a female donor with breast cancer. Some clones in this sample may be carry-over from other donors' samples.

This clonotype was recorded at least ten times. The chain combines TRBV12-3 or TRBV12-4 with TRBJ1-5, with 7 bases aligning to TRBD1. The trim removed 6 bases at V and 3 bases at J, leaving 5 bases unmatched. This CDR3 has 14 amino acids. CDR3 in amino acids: CASSPGQVNQPQHF. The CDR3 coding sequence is TGTGCCAGCAGCCCTGGACAGGTCAATCAGCCCCAGCATTTT.

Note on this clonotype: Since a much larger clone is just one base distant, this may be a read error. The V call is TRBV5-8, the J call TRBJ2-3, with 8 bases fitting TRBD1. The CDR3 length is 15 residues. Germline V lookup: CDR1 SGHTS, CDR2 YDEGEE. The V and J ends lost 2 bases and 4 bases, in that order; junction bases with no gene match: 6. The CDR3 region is CASSFRTGSADTQYF. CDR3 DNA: TGTGCCAGCAGCTTTAGGACAGGGAGCGCAGATACGCAGTATTTT.

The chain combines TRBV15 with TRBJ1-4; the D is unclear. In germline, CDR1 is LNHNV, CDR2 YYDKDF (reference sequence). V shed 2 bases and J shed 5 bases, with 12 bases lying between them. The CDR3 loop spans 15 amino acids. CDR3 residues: CATSRSRQTNEKLFF. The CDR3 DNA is TGTGCCACCAGCAGAAGCCGGCAGACGAATGAAAAACTGTTTTTT.

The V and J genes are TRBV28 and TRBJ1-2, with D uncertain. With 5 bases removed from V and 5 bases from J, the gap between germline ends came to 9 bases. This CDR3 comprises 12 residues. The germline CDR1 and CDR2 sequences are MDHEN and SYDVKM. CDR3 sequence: CASSRTEYGYTF. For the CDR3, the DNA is TGTGCCAGCAGTAGGACTGAATATGGCTACACCTTC.

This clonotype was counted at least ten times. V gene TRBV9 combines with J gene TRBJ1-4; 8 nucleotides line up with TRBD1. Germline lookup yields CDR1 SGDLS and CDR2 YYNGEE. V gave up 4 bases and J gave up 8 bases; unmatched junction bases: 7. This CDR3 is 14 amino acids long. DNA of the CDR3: TGTGCCAGCAGCTCCCACCACAGGGGGGAAAAACTGTTTTTT. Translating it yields CASSSHHRGEKLFF.

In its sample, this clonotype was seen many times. CDR3 nucleotides: TGTGCCACCAGCAGAAGTACTAGCAATCAGCCCCAGCATTTT. This gives the protein CATSRSTSNQPQHF. The V gene is TRBV15, the J gene TRBJ1-5; the D is unclear. V shed 2 bases and J shed 0 bases, with 5 bases lying between them. The germline CDR1 and CDR2 sequences are LNHNV and YYDKDF (reference sequence). The CDR3 runs 14 residues.

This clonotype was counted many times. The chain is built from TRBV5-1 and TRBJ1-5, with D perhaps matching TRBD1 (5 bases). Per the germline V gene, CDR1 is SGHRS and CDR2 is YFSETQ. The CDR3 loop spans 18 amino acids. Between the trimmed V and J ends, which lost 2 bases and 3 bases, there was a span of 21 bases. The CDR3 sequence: CASSFPGKSHTDNQPQHF. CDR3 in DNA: TGCGCCAGCAGCTTCCCAGGGAAGTCGCATACTGACAATCAGCCCCAGCATTTT.

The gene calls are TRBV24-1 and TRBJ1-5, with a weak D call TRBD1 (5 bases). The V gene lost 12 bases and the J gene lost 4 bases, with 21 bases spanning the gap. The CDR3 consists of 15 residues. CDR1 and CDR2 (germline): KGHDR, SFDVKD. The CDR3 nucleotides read TGTGCCCCCACCAAGTTCAGGGAGACAAATCAGCCCCAGCATTTT. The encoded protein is CAPTKFRETNQPQHF.

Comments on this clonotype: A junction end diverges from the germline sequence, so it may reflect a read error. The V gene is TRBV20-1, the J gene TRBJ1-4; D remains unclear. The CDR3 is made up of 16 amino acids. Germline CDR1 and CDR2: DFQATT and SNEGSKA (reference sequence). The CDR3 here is CSARDKMGAANEKLLF. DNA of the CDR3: TGCAGTGCTAGAGATAAAATGGGCGCAGCTAATGAAAAACTGCTTTTT.

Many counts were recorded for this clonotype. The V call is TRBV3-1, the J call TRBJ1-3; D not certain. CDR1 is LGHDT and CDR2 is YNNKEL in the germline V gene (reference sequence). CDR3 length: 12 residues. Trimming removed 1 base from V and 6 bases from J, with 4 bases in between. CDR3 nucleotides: TGTGCCAGCAGCCAAGCGGAAAACACCATATATTTT. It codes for CASSQAENTIYF. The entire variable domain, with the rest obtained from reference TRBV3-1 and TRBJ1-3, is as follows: DTAVSQTPKYLVTQMGNDKSIKCEQNLGHDTMYWYKQDSKKFLKIMFSYNNKELIINETVPNRFSPKSPDKAHLNLHINSLELGDSAVYFCASSQAENTIYFGEGSWLTVV.

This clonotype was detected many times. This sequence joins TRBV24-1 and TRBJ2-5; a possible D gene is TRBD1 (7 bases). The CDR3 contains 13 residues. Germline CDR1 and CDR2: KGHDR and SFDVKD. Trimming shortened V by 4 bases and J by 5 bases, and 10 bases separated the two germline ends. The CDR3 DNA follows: TGTGCCACCAGTGAACCAGGGGGGGAGACCCAGTACTTC. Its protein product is CATSEPGGETQYF.

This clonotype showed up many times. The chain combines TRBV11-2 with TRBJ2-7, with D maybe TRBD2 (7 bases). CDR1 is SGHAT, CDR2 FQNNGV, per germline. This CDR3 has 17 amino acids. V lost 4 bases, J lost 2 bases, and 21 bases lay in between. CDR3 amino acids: CASSSMGGGRQTYEQYF. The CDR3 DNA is TGTGCCAGCAGCTCCATGGGGGGGGGCCGACAGACCTACGAGCAGTACTTC.

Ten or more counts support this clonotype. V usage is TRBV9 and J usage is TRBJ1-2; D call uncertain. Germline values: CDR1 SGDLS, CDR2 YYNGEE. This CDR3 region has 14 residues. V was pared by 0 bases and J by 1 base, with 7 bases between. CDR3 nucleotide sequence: TGTGCCAGCAGCGTAGGTGGGGTTAACTATGGCTACACCTTC. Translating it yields CASSVGGVNYGYTF.

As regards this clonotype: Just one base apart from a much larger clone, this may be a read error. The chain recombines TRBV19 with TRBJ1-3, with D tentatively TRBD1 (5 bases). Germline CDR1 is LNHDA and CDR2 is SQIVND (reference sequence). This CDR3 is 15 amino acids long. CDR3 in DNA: TGTGCCAGTAGTGTGCAGGGTCACGGTGGAAACACCATGTATTTT. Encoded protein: CASSVQGHGGNTMYF.

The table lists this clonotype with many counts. In DNA form, the CDR3 reads TGTGCCAGCAGCTTGGACAGGGGATATGGCTACACCTTC. As protein: CASSLDRGYGYTF. V gene TRBV11-2 combines with J gene TRBJ1-2; 9 nucleotides agree with TRBD1. Germline values: CDR1 SGHAT, CDR2 FQNNGV. The CDR3 has 13 amino acids. Trimming took 3 bases from V and 5 from J; bases not matched to a gene: 1.

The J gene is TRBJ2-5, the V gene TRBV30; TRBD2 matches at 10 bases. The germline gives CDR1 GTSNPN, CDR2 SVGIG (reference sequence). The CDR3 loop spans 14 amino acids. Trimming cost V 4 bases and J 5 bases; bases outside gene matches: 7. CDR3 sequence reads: CAWTLAGGGETQYF. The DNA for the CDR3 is TGTGCCTGGACCTTAGCGGGAGGAGGTGAGACCCAGTACTTC.

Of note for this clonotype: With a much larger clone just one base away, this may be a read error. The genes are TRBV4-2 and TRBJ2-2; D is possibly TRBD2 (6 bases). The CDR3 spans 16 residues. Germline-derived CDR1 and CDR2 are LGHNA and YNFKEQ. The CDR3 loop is CASSQDAGWNAGELFF. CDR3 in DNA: TGTGCCAGCAGCCAAGATGCGGGATGGAACGCCGGGGAGCTGTTTTTT.

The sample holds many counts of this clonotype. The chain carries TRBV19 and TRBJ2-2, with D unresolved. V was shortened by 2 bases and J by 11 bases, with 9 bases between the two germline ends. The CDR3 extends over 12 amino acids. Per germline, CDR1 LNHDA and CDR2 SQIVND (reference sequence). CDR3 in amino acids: CASSIFERELFF. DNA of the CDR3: TGTGCCAGTAGTATATTTGAAAGAGAGCTGTTTTTT. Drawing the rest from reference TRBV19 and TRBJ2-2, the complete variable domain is DGGITQSPKYLFRKEGQNVTLSCEQNLNHDAMYWYRQDPGQGLRLIYYSQIVNDFQKGDIAEGYSVSREKKESFPLTVTSAQKNPTAFYLCASSIFERELFFGEGSRLTVL.

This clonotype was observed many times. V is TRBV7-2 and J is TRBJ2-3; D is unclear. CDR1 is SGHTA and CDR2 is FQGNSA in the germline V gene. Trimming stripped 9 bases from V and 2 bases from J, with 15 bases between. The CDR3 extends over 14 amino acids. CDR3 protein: CASCPSHNTDTQYF. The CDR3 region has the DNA TGTGCCAGTTGTCCCTCCCACAACACAGATACGCAGTATTTT.

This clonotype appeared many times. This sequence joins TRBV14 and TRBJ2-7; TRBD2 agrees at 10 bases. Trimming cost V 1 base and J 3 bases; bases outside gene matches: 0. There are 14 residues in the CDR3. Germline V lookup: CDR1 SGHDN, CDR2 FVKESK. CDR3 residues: CASSQGLAGYEQYF. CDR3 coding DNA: TGTGCCAGCAGCCAAGGACTAGCGGGCTACGAGCAGTACTTC.

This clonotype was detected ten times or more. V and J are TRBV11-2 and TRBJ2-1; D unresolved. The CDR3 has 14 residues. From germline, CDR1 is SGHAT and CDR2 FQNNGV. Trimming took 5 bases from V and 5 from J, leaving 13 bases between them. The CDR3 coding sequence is TGTGCCAGCAGCAATAGCTTAGTCGACAATGAGCAGTTCTTC. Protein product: CASSNSLVDNEQFF. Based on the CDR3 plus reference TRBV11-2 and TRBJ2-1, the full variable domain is EAGVAQSPRYKIIEKRQSVAFWCNPISGHATLYWYQQILGQGPKLLIQFQNNGVVDDSQLPKDRFSAERLKGVDSTLKIQPAKLEDSAVYLCASSNSLVDNEQFFGPGTRLTVL.